Sequencing of this TCR beta chain was carried out in a study of T-cell memory formation after mild COVID-19. Trimming left V 0 bases short and J 2 bases short, with 10 bases between. Germline V gives CDR1 SGDLS, CDR2 YYNGEE. The CDR3 sequence is 15 residues long. Study outcomes and limitations: CD4/CD8 balance characterized clones contracting day 15 to 85, and CD4+ skew characterized later expanders. Some SARS-CoV-2-responding clones were already detected in memory before infection.

This clonotype has more than one count but fewer than ten. The antigen remains undetermined. 5'RACE, which relied on constant-segment primers, yielded TCR alpha and TCR beta cDNA libraries carrying sample barcodes and UMIs. TCRdb re-derived calls from the 5' RACE reads in MiXCR, one entry per CDR3 protein. The repertoire holds about half a million distinct CDR3 sequences, with 15% to 20% as singletons. This chain connects TRBV9 to TRBJ2-3; the D is unclear. The TCR comes from an adult woman who had mild COVID-19 (a few samples of this study predate the infection). Cell type and time point are not known. Sequencing used PBMCs or a T cell subset sorted from them (not recorded which). The chain's CDR3 is CASSVGNSFTDTQYF. The CDR3 DNA follows: TGTGCCAGCAGCGTAGGGAATTCATTCACAGATACGCAGTATTTT. Together with reference TRBV9 and TRBJ2-3, the CDR3 gives the full variable domain: DSGVTQTPKHLITATGQRVTLRCSPRSGDLSVYWYQQSLDQGLQFLIQYYNGEERAKGNILERFSAQQFPDLHSELNLSSLELGDSALYFCASSVGNSFTDTQYFGPGTRLTVL.